This T cell receptor beta chain was recorded in a study of shared T cell receptors in the human thymus. Assay: immunoSEQ multiplex PCR; the TCRdb copy retains only in-frame clones and omits some. The sample gives approximately 730,000 clones, 70% to 90% of which show up once; under 0.012% is in the top ten. Germline loops: CDR1 MDHEN, CDR2 SYDVKM. CDR3 length equals 13 residues. Trimming cost V 8 bases and J 0 bases, with 11 bases left between them. The data were also submitted as part of a second study, on human thymus T cells. This second study notes: Donors were healthy Finnish babies undergoing corrective operations for congenital heart defects. Resections were taken during corrective heart surgery, and the thymus tissue came from these. V and J gene usage appeared biased in thymic and blood repertoires. Related work found strong thymic repertoire overlap between unrelated individuals.

The chain carries TRBV28 and TRBJ2-7; tentatively, D is TRBD2 (5 bases). Sequences were obtained from thymocytes. The TCR comes from a girl in the first two years of life with a congenital heart defect. CDR3 amino acids: CASGTGNSYEQYF. The CDR3 DNA follows: TGTGCCAGCGGAACCGGGAACTCCTACGAGCAGTACTTC.